This TCR beta chain appears in the sequencing data of a study of graft-versus-host responses after intestinal transplantation. Study context: Multivisceral, liver-intestinal, or isolated intestinal transplants were performed in recipients. Each recipient received anti-thymocyte globulin induction, then tacrolimus and steroids for 3 to 4 years. Points from the study as a whole: GvH clones were found in recipient marrow; some appeared first in ileum or blood. Allografts of one patient group, those with graft-donor T cell macrochimerism, had high graft-versus-host to host-versus-graft clonal ratios.

V lost 5 bases and J lost 15; bases outside the gene matches: 9. CDR1 and CDR2 from the germline V gene are MNHEY and SMNVEV (reference sequence). This CDR3 is built from 12 residues. This clone was seen once. Its antigen is still unknown. Repertoires were generated with immunoSEQ multiplex PCR, while TCRdb's copy carries only in-frame clones and drops some. The sample includes about 120,000 clones, 90% seen only once; the top ten take around 0.2%. This specimen consisted of unstimulated CD4+ T cells sorted from spleen or lymph node cells, obtained before intestinal transplant. This clonotype originated in a human donor who received an intestinal transplant. The V call is TRBV27, the J call TRBJ2-1; 8 nucleotides align to TRBD1. The CDR3 bases are TGTGCCAGCAGTCCCCAGGGGGCGCGTCGGTTCTTC. Its translation: CASSPQGARRFF.